Following are 25 T cell receptor beta chains from one sample sequenced in a study of control samples from healthy donors and cancer patients. Repertoires were generated with immunoSEQ multiplex PCR, while TCRdb's copy carries only in-frame clones and drops some. The table shows around 250,000 clones, with around 80% occurring only once. The sample consisted of PBMCs. Source of these receptors: a woman aged 55-70 years with lung cancer.

In this sample, this clone turned up once. The chain employs TRBV18 and TRBJ1-2; D gene uncertain. The germline CDR1 and CDR2 sequences are KGHSH and LQKENI. The CDR3 covers 12 residues. V was cut by 0 bases and J by 7 bases, with 6 bases left in between. This chain's CDR3 is CASSPPGSGYTF. The CDR3 DNA is TGTGCCAGCTCACCACCGGGTTCTGGCTACACCTTC.

The V call is TRBV2, the J call TRBJ2-2, with 7 nucleotides matching TRBD2. Looked up from germline, CDR1 is SNHLY and CDR2 is FYNNEI. The CDR3 runs 17 residues. V shed 4 bases and J 0 bases; nucleotides not matched to a gene: 8. CDR3 in DNA: TGTGCCAGCAGTGTCCAGAAGGCGGGGGCGAACACCGGGGAGCTGTTTTTT. The encoded protein is CASSVQKAGANTGELFF.

This chain uses TRBV18 with TRBJ1-2, with TRBD1 matching 8 bases. CDR1 is KGHSH and CDR2 is LQKENI in the germline V gene. Trimming cost V 3 bases and J 4 bases; bases outside gene matches: 1. This CDR3 spans 13 amino acids. CDR3: CASSPDRVYGYTF. The CDR3 DNA follows: TGTGCCAGCTCACCGGACAGGGTCTATGGCTACACCTTC.

This rearrangement joins TRBV2 to TRBJ1-2; perhaps TRBD1 as D (6 bases). The length of the CDR3 is 13 residues. Deletions cut 10 bases from V and 4 bases from J, with 16 bases between. Germline V gene lookup returns CDR1 SNHLY and CDR2 FYNNEI. The DNA for the CDR3 is TGTGCCACTAAAGAGGGGGAGGTCTATGGCTACACCTTC. Its translation: CATKEGEVYGYTF.

In this sample, this clone turned up a few times. The rearrangement links TRBV28 to TRBJ2-7; 9 bases fit TRBD1. The V segment lost 7 bases and the J segment 4 bases; nucleotides outside the gene matches: 11. The germline V gene encodes CDR1 MDHEN and CDR2 SYDVKM. This CDR3 is 15 amino acids long. The CDR3 DNA sequence: TGTGCCAGCATGGGTGTGGGGACAGGGTCTTACGAGCAGTACTTC. Translating it yields CASMGVGTGSYEQYF.

V is TRBV6-5 and J is TRBJ1-2; TRBD1 aligns across 10 bases. The length of the CDR3 is 14 residues. The germline V gene has CDR1 MNHEY and CDR2 SVGAGI. With 7 bases clipped from V and 0 bases from J, the junction kept 2 bases outside the gene matches. The CDR3 sequence: CASIGQGANYGYTF. The CDR3 DNA sequence: TGTGCCAGCATCGGACAGGGGGCTAACTATGGCTACACCTTC.

The CDR3 spells CASSPGVVRETQYF. The CDR3 DNA follows: TGTGCCAGCAGCCCGGGGGTTGTTAGAGAGACCCAGTACTTC. This rearrangement joins TRBV11-2 to TRBJ2-5; tentatively, D is TRBD2 (6 bases). The CDR3 has 14 residues. The germline V and J ends were trimmed by 5 bases and 4 bases, with 14 bases remaining between them. Per the germline V gene, CDR1 is SGHAT and CDR2 is FQNNGV.

The chain joins TRBV5-6 to TRBJ2-2, with 8 positions matching TRBD1. J lost 5 bases, V lost 4 bases, and 4 bases had no gene match. CDR3 size: 14 residues. Per the germline V gene, CDR1 is SGHDT and CDR2 is YYEEEE. The CDR3 DNA reads as TGTGCCAGCAGCGCCCAGGGGGCAACCGGGGAGCTGTTTTTT. Translating it yields CASSAQGATGELFF.

This clone was observed a few times. The genes are TRBV5-4 and TRBJ2-7; possibly TRBD1 for D (6 bases). The CDR3 covers 17 residues. The V end was cut by 1 base, the J end by 0 bases, with 17 bases between. Germline V gene lookup returns CDR1 SGHNT and CDR2 YYREEE (reference sequence). The CDR3 sequence: CASSLLFGRGDSYEQYF. CDR3 DNA: TGTGCCAGCAGCTTGCTATTCGGCAGGGGAGACTCCTACGAGCAGTACTTC.

This sequence joins TRBV6-6 and TRBJ1-5; maybe TRBD1 (6 bases). The CDR3 spans 17 residues. The V gene's germline CDR1 is MNHNY and CDR2 SVGAGI (reference sequence). V lost 5 bases and J 2 bases, leaving 19 bases between the germline ends. CDR3: CASSLLQGSFGNQPQHF. The CDR3 region has the DNA TGTGCCAGCAGTCTATTACAGGGATCTTTTGGCAATCAGCCCCAGCATTTT.

The chain carries TRBV3-1 (or the pseudogene TRBV3-2) and TRBJ2-5; maybe TRBD1 (5 bases). The CDR3 is 15 amino acids. Germline V gene data show CDR1 as LGHDT and CDR2 as YNNKEL (reference sequence). Trimming pared 0 bases from V and 1 base from J, leaving 9 bases between. CDR3 DNA: TGTGCCAGCAGCCAAGATCTGACAGCCCAAGAGACCCAGTACTTC. It codes for CASSQDLTAQETQYF.

This clone was seen only once. The chain links TRBV2 to TRBJ1-1, with 9 bases fitting TRBD1. Germline V gives CDR1 SNHLY, CDR2 FYNNEI. V shed 4 bases, J shed 10 bases, and the junction held 13 bases outside the gene matches. The CDR3 is 15 residues long. Here the CDR3 reads CASSAQRTGESRAFF. CDR3 DNA sequence: TGTGCCAGCAGTGCCCAACGGACAGGGGAGAGTAGAGCTTTCTTT.

This clone was counted between two and nine times. The rearrangement links TRBV7-8 to TRBJ1-1; perhaps TRBD1 as D (5 bases). The CDR3 runs to 16 residues. The ends were cut back, 6 bases at V and 0 bases at J, with 17 bases in the middle. CDR1 SGHVS and CDR2 FQNEAQ come from the germline V gene. The CDR3 nucleotides are TGTGCCAGCAGGTATCCTTGGCGGGGCATGAACACTGAAGCTTTCTTT. Translated: CASRYPWRGMNTEAFF.

The chain joins TRBV25-1 to TRBJ2-2; D could derive from TRBD1 or TRBD2 (5 bases each). Germline V lookup: CDR1 MGHDK, CDR2 SYGVNS. This CDR3 spans 16 amino acids. The germline V and J ends were trimmed by 6 bases and 8 bases, with 22 bases remaining between them. The CDR3 DNA reads as TGTGCCAGCAGCCCCCCGACCCGGGGCGGCCGAGGGGAGCTGTTTTTT. Translation: CASSPPTRGGRGELFF.

The chain has TRBV6-1 and TRBJ1-1, with D perhaps matching TRBD1 (5 bases). Germline CDR1 MNHNS, CDR2 SASEGT. This CDR3 contains 13 residues. V shed 3 bases and J shed 3 bases, with 8 bases lying between them. The CDR3 protein is CASSDARDTEAFF. The CDR3 coding sequence is TGTGCCAGCAGTGATGCCAGGGACACTGAAGCTTTCTTT.

The V gene is TRBV19, the J gene TRBJ1-1; D is unclear. Trimming removed 1 base at V and 4 bases at J, with 7 bases between. CDR1 and CDR2 from the germline V gene are LNHDA and SQIVND (reference sequence). The CDR3 length is 13 residues. In nucleotides, the CDR3 is TGTGCCAGTAGTATAGTACGGCCCACTGAAGCTTTCTTT. Its protein product is CASSIVRPTEAFF.

J is TRBJ1-2 and V is TRBV18; D call uncertain. This CDR3 is 12 amino acids long. The V gene lost 3 bases and the J gene lost 6 bases, with 8 bases spanning the gap. CDR1 and CDR2 from the germline V gene are KGHSH and LQKENI. CDR3 amino acids: CASSPRSNGYTF. DNA of the CDR3: TGTGCCAGCTCACCGCGATCGAATGGCTACACCTTC.

The J gene is TRBJ1-4, the V gene TRBV16; no clear D gene. The CDR3 length is 13 residues. Germline CDR1 and CDR2: KGHSY and FQNENV. V lost 1 base, J lost 8 bases, and 8 bases lay in between. CDR3 protein: CASSQFGGEKLFF. For the CDR3, the DNA is TGTGCCAGCAGCCAATTCGGAGGGGAAAAACTGTTTTTT. Full variable domain (outside the CDR3, taken from reference TRBV16 and TRBJ1-4): GEEVAQTPKHLVRGEGQKAKLYCAPIKGHSYVFWYQQVLKNEFKFLISFQNENVFDETGMPKERFSAKCLPNSPCSLEIQATKLEDSAVYFCASSQFGGEKLFFGSGTQLSVL.

V is TRBV5-1 and J is TRBJ1-4; possibly TRBD1 for D (6 bases). V was trimmed by 0 bases and J by 5 bases, leaving 11 bases between them. The CDR3 length is 15 residues. The V gene's germline CDR1 is SGHRS and CDR2 YFSETQ. The chain's CDR3 is CASSLARGPNEKLFF. The CDR3 DNA reads as TGCGCCAGCAGCTTGGCCAGGGGACCGAATGAAAAACTGTTTTTT.

J is TRBJ2-5 and V is TRBV12-3 or TRBV12-4; D remains ambiguous. With 3 bases removed from V and 7 bases from J, the gap between germline ends came to 9 bases. CDR3 length: 12 residues. CDR3 coding DNA: TGTGCCAGCAGTTTTGGGGAAGGGACCCAGTACTTC. This translates into CASSFGEGTQYF.

In this sample, this clone turned up a few times. Within the sample, other DNA sequences also encode this same CDR3. This rearrangement joins TRBV19 to TRBJ1-6; a possible D gene is TRBD1 (5 bases). V dropped 7 bases and J dropped 5 bases, with 9 bases sitting between them. Germline lookup yields CDR1 LNHDA and CDR2 SQIVND (reference sequence). The CDR3 loop spans 13 amino acids. CDR3 loop: CASMGRDNSPLHF. CDR3 DNA sequence: TGTGCCAGTATGGGACGCGATAATTCACCCCTCCACTTT. The complete variable domain, with remaining parts taken from reference TRBV19 and TRBJ1-6, reads DGGITQSPKYLFRKEGQNVTLSCEQNLNHDAMYWYRQDPGQGLRLIYYSQIVNDFQKGDIAEGYSVSREKKESFPLTVTSAQKNPTAFYLCASMGRDNSPLHFGNGTRLTVT.

The rearrangement joins TRBV7-8 to TRBJ1-5; 10 nucleotides line up with TRBD1. With V trimmed by 4 bases and J by 6 bases, 9 bases remained unmatched. Looked up from germline, CDR1 is SGHVS and CDR2 is FQNEAQ. This CDR3 is built from 16 residues. CDR3: CASSSRRGTGAQPQHF. The CDR3 DNA reads TGTGCCAGCAGCTCCCGGCGAGGGACAGGGGCTCAGCCCCAGCATTTT. The complete variable domain, with remaining parts taken from reference TRBV7-8 and TRBJ1-5, reads GAGVSQSPRYKVAKRGQDVALRCDPISGHVSLFWYQQALGQGPEFLTYFQNEAQLDKSGLPSDRFFAERPEGSVSTLKIQRTQQEDSAVYLCASSSRRGTGAQPQHFGDGTRLSIL.

The chain combines TRBV27 with TRBJ2-2; maybe TRBD1 (5 bases). This CDR3 spans 14 amino acids. The germline CDR1 and CDR2 sequences are MNHEY and SMNVEV (reference sequence). V lost 4 bases to trimming and J lost 6 bases, with 12 bases between them. The CDR3, as DNA: TGTGCCAGCAGTTGGACACTACGTGCCGGGGAGCTGTTTTTT. This sequence encodes CASSWTLRAGELFF.

J is TRBJ1-2 and V is TRBV4-1; D remains unclear. The length of the CDR3 is 14 residues. The ends were cut back, 1 base at V and 1 base at J, with 7 bases in the middle. Germline V gene lookup returns CDR1 MGHRA and CDR2 YSYEKL. In DNA, the CDR3 is TGCGCCAGCAGCCAAGTACAGAGTAACTATGGCTACACCTTC. Its translation is CASSQVQSNYGYTF.

This chain links TRBV5-1 with TRBJ1-5, with no clear D. CDR3 length: 16 amino acids. Germline CDR1 is SGHRS and CDR2 is YFSETQ. Between the trimmed V and J ends, which lost 0 bases and 5 bases, there was a span of 15 bases. Written as DNA, the CDR3 is TGCGCCAGCAGCTTGGGAGGCCCCGGGTCCGATCAGCCCCAGCATTTT. This gives the protein CASSLGGPGSDQPQHF.